Each of the 22 T cell receptor beta chains below was sequenced from the same sample in a study of blood T cell repertoires in COVID-19. Sequenced by immunoSEQ multiplex PCR; TCRdb stores in-frame clones only, minus some. The sample shows more than 250,000 clones, 65% to 90% of them seen only once. The sequenced material came from peripheral blood. These receptors were obtained from a man aged 50 to 60 with active or convalescent COVID-19.

The V call is TRBV5-6, the J call TRBJ1-4, with 7 bases aligning to TRBD1. This CDR3 spans 17 amino acids. Germline CDR1 and CDR2: SGHDT and YYEEEE. V shed 2 bases, J shed 0 bases, and the junction held 7 bases outside the gene matches. The CDR3 sequence is CASSFGTEYSTNEKLFF. Written as DNA, the CDR3 is TGTGCCAGCAGCTTCGGGACAGAGTACTCAACTAATGAAAAACTGTTTTTT.

This clone was counted a single time. V and J are TRBV7-9 and TRBJ2-1; weak D call: TRBD2 (6 bases). The CDR3 loop spans 12 amino acids. Germline CDR1 is SEHNR and CDR2 is FQNEAQ (reference sequence). The V gene lost 6 bases and the J gene lost 8 bases, with 11 bases spanning the gap. The CDR3 reads CASSLLADEQFF. CDR3 DNA sequence: TGTGCCAGCAGTCTACTAGCCGATGAGCAGTTCTTC.

This clone showed up many times. The rearrangement joins TRBV7-9 to TRBJ2-7; maybe TRBD1 (5 bases). This CDR3 is 13 amino acids long. Germline CDR1 and CDR2: SEHNR and FQNEAQ (reference sequence). Trimming left V 11 bases short and J 0 bases short, with 14 bases between. The CDR3: CAGLGPASYEQYF. CDR3 coding DNA: TGTGCCGGCCTGGGGCCAGCCTCCTACGAGCAGTACTTC. Full variable domain (outside the CDR3, taken from reference TRBV7-9 and TRBJ2-7): DTGVSQNPRHKITKRGQNVTFRCDPISEHNRLYWYRQTLGQGPEFLTYFQNEAQLEKSRLLSDRFSAERPKGSFSTLEIQRTEQGDSAMYLCAGLGPASYEQYFGPGTRLTVT.

The V gene is TRBV7-2, the J gene TRBJ2-5, with a weak D call TRBD2 (5 bases). The CDR3 totals 13 residues. CDR1 is SGHTA, CDR2 FQGNSA, per germline. V shed 5 bases and J shed 2 bases, with 9 bases lying between them. The CDR3 is CASSPGSQETQYF. The DNA for the CDR3 is TGTGCCAGCAGCCCGGGGTCTCAAGAGACCCAGTACTTC.

This sequence joins TRBV7-9 and TRBJ2-7, with 9 bases aligning to TRBD2. The CDR3 covers 12 residues. CDR1 and CDR2 (germline): SEHNR, FQNEAQ (reference sequence). The trim removed 8 bases at V and 6 bases at J, leaving 5 bases unmatched. Here the CDR3 reads CASGAGGGEQYF. CDR3 DNA: TGTGCCAGCGGAGCGGGGGGAGGCGAGCAGTACTTC.

This clone has only one observation. The V gene is TRBV30, the J gene TRBJ1-5, with D possibly being TRBD1 (6 bases). The CDR3 covers 16 residues. In germline, CDR1 is GTSNPN, CDR2 SVGIG (reference sequence). With 4 bases removed from V and 3 bases from J, the gap between germline ends came to 19 bases. The CDR3 DNA sequence: TGTGCCTGGAAGTTGGGGGGGCAGCTTAACAATCAGCCCCAGCATTTT. Protein: CAWKLGGQLNNQPQHF.

V is TRBV2 and J is TRBJ2-6; possible D gene TRBD1, 5 bases. The V end lost 4 bases, the J end lost 2 bases, and 15 bases lay between the germline ends. CDR1 is SNHLY, CDR2 FYNNEI, per germline. This CDR3 comprises 17 residues. The CDR3 loop reads CASSGGQGNAGANVLTF. The CDR3 DNA reads as TGTGCCAGCAGTGGGGGCCAGGGTAACGCTGGGGCCAACGTCCTGACTTTC.

The V gene is TRBV18, the J gene TRBJ2-1; 9 nucleotides match TRBD2. Germline V lookup: CDR1 KGHSH, CDR2 LQKENI. The trim removed 3 bases at V and 0 bases at J, leaving 3 bases unmatched. The CDR3 covers 16 residues. The CDR3 nucleotides are TGTGCCAGCTCACCTCTAGCGGGAACCTCCTACAATGAGCAGTTCTTC. Residues: CASSPLAGTSYNEQFF.

The chain couples TRBV5-1 to TRBJ2-1, with 14 bases fitting TRBD2. V gave up 9 bases and J gave up 5 bases; unmatched junction bases: 13. Germline values: CDR1 SGHRS, CDR2 YFSETQ. CDR3 size: 17 residues. The CDR3 DNA reads as TGCGCCACCCCCACCGGGACTAGCGGGAGTGTCAACAATGAGCAGTTCTTC. This translates into CATPTGTSGSVNNEQFF.

This chain uses TRBV6-2 or TRBV6-3 with TRBJ2-7, with 10 bases aligning to TRBD2. Trimming took 6 bases from V and 3 from J; bases not matched to a gene: 14. The CDR3 spans 17 residues. From germline, CDR1 is MNHEY and CDR2 SVGEGT. The CDR3 DNA reads TGTGCCAGCAGCCCTCCCGCCGGGACTAGCGACTACTACGAGCAGTACTTC. Amino acid sequence: CASSPPAGTSDYYEQYF.

The chain joins TRBV6-5 to TRBJ1-6; D may be TRBD1 (5 bases). CDR3 length: 13 amino acids. V dropped 6 bases and J dropped 5 bases, with 8 bases sitting between them. CDR1 MNHEY and CDR2 SVGAGI come from the germline V gene. This CDR3 is CASSGGHNSPLHF. In DNA, the CDR3 is TGTGCCAGCAGCGGGGGACATAATTCACCCCTCCACTTT.

The V call is TRBV15, the J call TRBJ1-4; 8 nucleotides line up with TRBD1. This CDR3 region has 14 residues. Unmatched junction bases numbered 4, after V lost 3 bases and J lost 7 bases. Germline CDR1 reads LNHNV; CDR2 reads YYDKDF (reference sequence). The CDR3 region is CATSRDRASEKLFF. CDR3 sequence (DNA): TGTGCCACCAGCAGGGACAGGGCCTCTGAAAAACTGTTTTTT.

On this clone: This sample includes further DNA sequences coding for the same CDR3. The rearrangement joins TRBV12-3 or TRBV12-4 to TRBJ2-1; D not resolved. This CDR3 comprises 11 residues. V lost 3 bases and J 6 bases, leaving 3 bases between the germline ends. The CDR3 is CASSFSNEQFF. CDR3 coding DNA: TGTGCCAGCAGTTTTAGCAATGAGCAGTTCTTC.

The chain has TRBV5-6 and TRBJ2-5; TRBD2 matches at 11 bases. The CDR3 runs 15 residues. J was trimmed by 4 bases and V by 2 bases; bases with no gene match: 4. CDR1 and CDR2 (germline): SGHDT, YYEEEE. CDR3 in amino acids: CASSFGGLAGETQYF. The CDR3 DNA reads TGTGCCAGCAGCTTCGGCGGACTAGCGGGAGAGACCCAGTACTTC.

A note on this clone: The sample contains more than one DNA sequence encoding this CDR3. V is TRBV7-9 and J is TRBJ2-7, with D possibly TRBD2 on 5 matching bases. The V and J ends lost 4 bases and 0 bases respectively, with 7 bases between them. Germline V gene sequence: CDR1 SEHNR, CDR2 FQNEAQ (reference sequence). The CDR3 covers 13 residues. The CDR3, as DNA: TGTGCCAGCAGCTCCCGGGGCTCCTACGAGCAGTACTTC. The encoded protein is CASSSRGSYEQYF.

This clone appeared once. The chain links TRBV10-3 to TRBJ2-3; 10 positions match TRBD2. V shed 10 bases and J 7 bases; nucleotides not matched to a gene: 5. Looked up from germline, CDR1 is ENHRY and CDR2 is SYGVKD. The CDR3 is made up of 12 amino acids. The CDR3 DNA reads as TGTGCCACCACTACTAGCGGGAATACGCAGTATTTT. This encodes CATTTSGNTQYF.

This chain joins TRBV6-2 or TRBV6-3 and TRBJ2-5; TRBD2 matches 7 bases. The CDR3 has 13 residues. Germline assignment: CDR1 MNHEY and CDR2 SVGEGT. V lost 2 bases and J lost 4; bases outside the gene matches: 1. The CDR3 DNA is TGTGCCAGCAGTTACGCGGGAGCAGAGACCCAGTACTTC. It encodes CASSYAGAETQYF.

V gene TRBV19 combines with J gene TRBJ1-1, with a tentative D call TRBD1 (5 bases). CDR1 and CDR2 (germline): LNHDA, SQIVND (reference sequence). The CDR3 is 13 residues long. Trimming left V 5 bases short and J 6 bases short, with 13 bases between. The CDR3 DNA follows: TGTGCCAGTAGTCGTCAGGGAAAGTCTGAAGCTTTCTTT. As protein: CASSRQGKSEAFF. Based on the CDR3 plus reference TRBV19 and TRBJ1-1, the full variable domain is DGGITQSPKYLFRKEGQNVTLSCEQNLNHDAMYWYRQDPGQGLRLIYYSQIVNDFQKGDIAEGYSVSREKKESFPLTVTSAQKNPTAFYLCASSRQGKSEAFFGQGTRLTVV.

In its sample, this clone was seen once. The rearrangement links TRBV14 to TRBJ1-6; 9 bases agree with TRBD1. From germline, CDR1 is SGHDN and CDR2 FVKESK. V was clipped by 2 bases and J by 14 bases; unmatched bases: 7. The CDR3 consists of 14 residues. Here the CDR3 DNA reads TGTGCCAGCAGCCAACGACAGGGGGGTTTGTCCCTCCACTTT. This encodes CASSQRQGGLSLHF.

The chain uses TRBV7-3 and TRBJ1-3; 7 nucleotides agree with TRBD1. V trimming: 5 bases; J trimming: 1 base; junction bases outside the gene matches: 2. Germline V lookup: CDR1 SGHTA, CDR2 FQGTGA. CDR3 length equals 14 residues. The CDR3 region has the DNA TGTGCCAGCAGCCCGACAGGGTCTGGAAACACCATATATTTT. It is translated as CASSPTGSGNTIYF.

The gene calls are TRBV7-9 and TRBJ1-6, with TRBD1 as a possible D gene (6 bases). Germline V gene data show CDR1 as SEHNR and CDR2 as FQNEAQ (reference sequence). This CDR3 spans 14 amino acids. V shed 0 bases and J shed 13 bases, with 13 bases lying between them. The CDR3 region is CASSLAQGKGPLHF. The CDR3 bases are TGTGCCAGCAGCTTAGCGCAGGGGAAAGGCCCCCTCCACTTT.

This chain connects TRBV11-3 to TRBJ2-2, with D maybe TRBD2 (5 bases). CDR3 length: 13 residues. CDR1 is SGHNT, CDR2 YENEEA, per germline. V lost 5 bases, J lost 3 bases, and 7 bases lay in between. CDR3 residues: CASSLRDTGELFF. The CDR3 DNA sequence: TGTGCCAGCAGCCTGAGGGACACCGGGGAGCTGTTTTTT.